The rows below give T cell receptor beta chains drawn from one sample of a study of OX40 agonist ivuxolimab in advanced cancers. Clones were read by immunoSEQ multiplex PCR, and TCRdb kept only the in-frame ones, dropping some. The repertoire holds 50,000 to 75,000 clones, with about 76% as singletons. The sequences come from CD4+ or CD8+ T cells sorted from blood, collected in a trial of the OX40 agonist ivuxolimab. These receptors were collected from an adult with an advanced solid tumor such as melanoma, head and neck, liver or kidney cancer. Both conserved end residues are part of each CDR3. D genes are given only for firm matches. Clone size is shown for a subset of rows, as once, few, many or a class of expanded clone.

abundance: once; v_gene: TRBV11-2; d_gene: TRBD1; j_gene: TRBJ2-3; CDR3aa: CASSPRTGMTDTQYF; CDR3nt: TGTGCCAGCAGCCCCCGGACAGGGATGACAGATACGCAGTATTTT
abundance: .; v_gene: TRBV6-1; d_gene: .; j_gene: TRBJ2-1; CDR3aa: CASSDRAIRGNEQFF; CDR3nt: TGTGCCAGCAGTGACCGGGCAATCAGAGGGAATGAGCAGTTCTTC
abundance: .; v_gene: TRBV7-6; d_gene: TRBD2; j_gene: TRBJ2-1; CDR3aa: CASSWFGTSGGANEQFF; CDR3nt: TGTGCCAGCAGCTGGTTTGGGACTAGCGGGGGGGCGAATGAGCAGTTCTTC
abundance: few; v_gene: TRBV19; d_gene: .; j_gene: TRBJ2-3; CDR3aa: CASSLETRADTQYF; CDR3nt: TGTGCCAGTAGTCTCGAGACTAGGGCAGATACGCAGTATTTT
abundance: few; v_gene: TRBV11-3; d_gene: .; j_gene: TRBJ2-1; CDR3aa: CASSLEAGNEQFF; CDR3nt: TGTGCCAGCAGCTTAGAGGCGGGAAATGAGCAGTTCTTC
abundance: .; v_gene: TRBV2; d_gene: .; j_gene: TRBJ2-2; CDR3aa: CASRLEGTTGELFF; CDR3nt: TGTGCCAGCAGACTCGAGGGAACCACCGGGGAGCTGTTTTTT
abundance: .; v_gene: TRBV6-5; d_gene: TRBD1; j_gene: TRBJ2-3; CDR3aa: CASSYLDRADTQYF; CDR3nt: TGTGCCAGCAGTTATTTGGACAGGGCAGATACGCAGTATTTT
abundance: .; v_gene: TRBV5-1; d_gene: .; j_gene: TRBJ1-1; CDR3aa: CASSLVRGAEAFF; CDR3nt: TGCGCCAGCAGCTTGGTTCGGGGGGCTGAAGCTTTCTTT
abundance: .; v_gene: TRBV5-1; d_gene: TRBD1; j_gene: TRBJ1-6; CDR3aa: CASRKIHGTGENNSPLHF; CDR3nt: TGCGCCAGCAGGAAGATTCATGGGACAGGGGAAAATAATTCACCCCTCCACTTT
abundance: .; v_gene: TRBV19; d_gene: .; j_gene: TRBJ2-3; CDR3aa: CASSGPPGSKWGTDTQYF; CDR3nt: TGTGCCAGTAGTGGACCGCCGGGCTCCAAGTGGGGCACAGATACGCAGTATTTT
abundance: .; v_gene: TRBV7-8; d_gene: .; j_gene: TRBJ1-2; CDR3aa: CASSSGSTGLTGDGYTF; CDR3nt: TGTGCCAGCAGCTCAGGAAGTACAGGGTTGACGGGCGATGGCTACACCTTC
abundance: few; v_gene: TRBV19; d_gene: .; j_gene: TRBJ1-1; CDR3aa: CASSIEAGLHAEAFF; CDR3nt: TGTGCCAGTAGTATAGAGGCAGGTCTCCACGCTGAAGCTTTCTTT
abundance: .; v_gene: TRBV2; d_gene: .; j_gene: TRBJ2-2; CDR3aa: CAGGQANTGELFF; CDR3nt: TGTGCCGGGGGACAAGCGAACACCGGGGAGCTGTTTTTT
abundance: .; v_gene: TRBV2; d_gene: TRBD2; j_gene: TRBJ2-1; CDR3aa: CASKLAASYNEQFF; CDR3nt: TGTGCCAGCAAGCTAGCGGCTTCCTACAATGAGCAGTTCTTC
abundance: .; v_gene: TRBV9; d_gene: .; j_gene: TRBJ1-2; CDR3aa: CASSPTSGVYYGYTF; CDR3nt: TGTGCCAGCAGCCCAACCTCTGGGGTTTACTATGGCTACACCTTC
abundance: once; v_gene: TRBV5-4; d_gene: .; j_gene: TRBJ2-2; CDR3aa: CASSLPAHPTGELFF; CDR3nt: TGTGCCAGCAGCTTGCCGGCCCATCCGACCGGGGAGCTGTTTTTT
abundance: .; v_gene: TRBV7-8; d_gene: .; j_gene: TRBJ2-2; CDR3aa: CASSLQRRETGELFF; CDR3nt: TGTGCCAGCAGCTTACAACGGAGGGAAACCGGGGAGCTGTTTTTT
abundance: .; v_gene: TRBV5-6; d_gene: TRBD1; j_gene: TRBJ2-2; CDR3aa: CASSAGQGLAGELFF; CDR3nt: TGTGCCAGCAGCGCGGGACAGGGGTTGGCCGGGGAGCTGTTTTTT
abundance: .; v_gene: TRBV6-1; d_gene: TRBD1; j_gene: TRBJ2-7; CDR3aa: CASSENRGLSEQYF; CDR3nt: TGTGCCAGCAGTGAGAACAGGGGGCTCAGCGAGCAGTACTTC
abundance: .; v_gene: TRBV7-6; d_gene: TRBD1; j_gene: TRBJ2-5; CDR3aa: CASSLQGVGETQYF; CDR3nt: TGTGCCAGCAGCTTACAGGGGGTTGGGGAGACCCAGTACTTC
abundance: .; v_gene: TRBV9; d_gene: .; j_gene: TRBJ2-7; CDR3aa: CASSVGMVGGRSYEQYF; CDR3nt: TGTGCCAGCAGCGTAGGCATGGTGGGGGGCCGGTCCTACGAGCAGTACTTC
abundance: .; v_gene: TRBV11-2; d_gene: .; j_gene: TRBJ2-7; CDR3aa: CASSLQSGYEQYF; CDR3nt: TGTGCCAGCAGCTTACAATCCGGCTACGAGCAGTACTTC
abundance: .; v_gene: TRBV11-2; d_gene: .; j_gene: TRBJ2-4; CDR3aa: CASSFTVLQLAKNIQYF; CDR3nt: TGTGCCAGCAGCTTCACCGTACTCCAGCTAGCCAAAAACATTCAGTACTTC
abundance: .; v_gene: TRBV9; d_gene: .; j_gene: TRBJ1-1; CDR3aa: CASSVDGITEAFF; CDR3nt: TGTGCCAGCAGCGTAGACGGGATTACTGAAGCTTTCTTT
abundance: .; v_gene: TRBV5-1; d_gene: .; j_gene: TRBJ1-6; CDR3aa: CASSEGPGSPLHF; CDR3nt: TGCGCCAGCAGCGAGGGACCGGGGTCACCCCTCCACTTT
abundance: few; v_gene: TRBV29-1; d_gene: .; j_gene: TRBJ1-1; CDR3aa: CSVENSDHTEAFF; CDR3nt: TGCAGCGTTGAAAACAGTGACCACACTGAAGCTTTCTTT
abundance: .; v_gene: TRBV6-4; d_gene: TRBD2; j_gene: TRBJ2-3; CDR3aa: CASSDGTSGAHTQYF; CDR3nt: TGTGCCAGCAGTGACGGGACTAGCGGGGCACATACGCAGTATTTT
abundance: few; v_gene: TRBV7-6; d_gene: TRBD1; j_gene: TRBJ1-4; CDR3aa: CASSLFTQGSEKLFF; CDR3nt: TGTGCCAGCAGCTTATTTACACAGGGGAGTGAAAAACTGTTTTTT
abundance: .; v_gene: TRBV2; d_gene: TRBD1; j_gene: TRBJ2-2; CDR3aa: CASSIQGVLNTGELFF; CDR3nt: TGTGCCAGCAGCATACAGGGGGTTTTGAACACCGGGGAGCTGTTTTTT
abundance: .; v_gene: TRBV4-1; d_gene: .; j_gene: TRBJ1-2; CDR3aa: CASSSSGIPRYGYTF; CDR3nt: TGCGCCAGCAGCTCGTCCGGTATCCCGAGGTATGGCTACACCTTC
abundance: .; v_gene: TRBV11-2; d_gene: TRBD2; j_gene: TRBJ2-3; CDR3aa: CASRAGLAGGGTDTQYF; CDR3nt: TGTGCCAGCAGGGCCGGACTAGCGGGAGGGGGCACAGATACGCAGTATTTT
abundance: .; v_gene: TRBV11-3; d_gene: TRBD1; j_gene: TRBJ2-7; CDR3aa: CASSWSAGTGYDEQYF; CDR3nt: TGTGCCAGCAGCTGGTCTGCCGGGACAGGGTACGACGAGCAGTACTTC
abundance: .; v_gene: TRBV27; d_gene: .; j_gene: TRBJ2-1; CDR3aa: CASSQDSWGEQFF; CDR3nt: TGTGCCAGCAGCCAAGACTCCTGGGGGGAGCAGTTCTTC
abundance: .; v_gene: TRBV10-1; d_gene: .; j_gene: TRBJ2-3; CDR3aa: CASSETQGQTQYF; CDR3nt: TGCGCCAGCAGTGAAACTCAGGGTCAGACGCAGTATTTT
abundance: .; v_gene: TRBV5-1; d_gene: .; j_gene: TRBJ1-1; CDR3aa: CASSSNSLFEAFF; CDR3nt: TGCGCCAGCAGCTCCAATTCATTGTTTGAAGCTTTCTTT
abundance: .; v_gene: TRBV10-3; d_gene: .; j_gene: TRBJ2-3; CDR3aa: CAISESTGARGTDTQYF; CDR3nt: TGTGCCATCAGTGAGTCGACCGGGGCTCGGGGCACAGATACGCAGTATTTT
abundance: .; v_gene: TRBV7-3; d_gene: TRBD2; j_gene: TRBJ2-1; CDR3aa: CASSFSPSGGSYNEQFF; CDR3nt: TGTGCCAGCAGCTTTTCTCCCAGCGGGGGGTCCTACAATGAGCAGTTCTTC
abundance: .; v_gene: TRBV18; d_gene: .; j_gene: TRBJ2-5; CDR3aa: CASSPSASQETQYF; CDR3nt: TGTGCCAGCTCACCATCTGCTAGTCAAGAGACCCAGTACTTC
abundance: .; v_gene: TRBV28; d_gene: .; j_gene: TRBJ2-1; CDR3aa: CASSQPGGLWDEQFF; CDR3nt: TGTGCCAGCAGTCAACCAGGGGGGTTGTGGGATGAGCAGTTCTTC
abundance: .; v_gene: TRBV7-5; d_gene: .; j_gene: TRBJ2-7; CDR3aa: CARSPRLPAGRNYEQYF; CDR3nt: TGTGCCAGAAGCCCAAGACTCCCCGCAGGGCGAAACTACGAGCAGTACTTC
abundance: .; v_gene: TRBV4-1; d_gene: TRBD2; j_gene: TRBJ2-7; CDR3aa: CASSQGPGGGYEQYF; CDR3nt: TGCGCCAGCAGCCAAGGTCCGGGGGGGGGCTACGAGCAGTACTTC
abundance: few; v_gene: TRBV7-9; d_gene: .; j_gene: TRBJ1-5; CDR3aa: CASSNTGTNQPQHF; CDR3nt: TGTGCCAGCAGTAACACAGGGACCAATCAGCCCCAGCATTTT
abundance: .; v_gene: TRBV10-3; d_gene: .; j_gene: TRBJ1-2; CDR3aa: CAISERGNYGYTF; CDR3nt: TGTGCCATCAGTGAGAGGGGAAACTATGGCTACACCTTC
abundance: .; v_gene: TRBV19; d_gene: TRBD1; j_gene: TRBJ1-6; CDR3aa: CASNRDRGSSSPLHF; CDR3nt: TGTGCCAGTAATCGGGACAGAGGCTCGAGTTCACCCCTCCACTTT
abundance: .; v_gene: TRBV4-1; d_gene: .; j_gene: TRBJ1-2; CDR3aa: CASSQATVFLANYGYTF; CDR3nt: TGCGCCAGCAGCCAAGCGACAGTATTCCTAGCTAACTATGGCTACACCTTC